A selection of T cell receptor beta chains follows, all from one sample in a study of T cells of healthy individuals. Each CDR3 protein gets one entry after TCRdb re-called the 5' RACE reads with MiXCR. The top ten hold around 7.6% of the sample, which has roughly 76,000 distinct CDR3 sequences, approximately 5.4% seen once. The receptors were sampled from a female donor in good health. The CDR3 runs from the conserved cysteine through the conserved F or W. D genes are given only for firm matches. Clone size is stated in some rows and not others, as once, few, many or a class when expanded.

CDR3 protein	CDR3 DNA	J gene	clone size	V gene	CDR3 length	D gene
CAISESRAGGNTEAFF	TGTGCCATCAGTGAGTCAAGGGCAGGGGGGAACACTGAAGCTTTCTTT	TRBJ1-1	many	TRBV10-3	16	TRBD1
CASSWGAGAGTGELFF	TGCGCCAGCAGCTGGGGAGCGGGAGCTGGCACCGGGGAGCTGTTTTTT	TRBJ2-2	many	TRBV5-1	16	TRBD2
CASSLSPSGRADTQYF	TGTGCCAGCAGTTTATCGCCTAGCGGGAGGGCAGATACGCAGTATTTT	TRBJ2-3	-	TRBV27	16	TRBD2
CASMAGVKNEQFF	TGTGCCAGCATGGCGGGAGTTAAGAATGAGCAGTTCTTC	TRBJ2-1	-	TRBV6-2/TRBV6-3	13	TRBD2
CASSQEYRGRTGELFF	TGTGCCAGCAGCCAAGAGTACAGGGGGCGGACCGGGGAGCTGTTTTTT	TRBJ2-2	many	TRBV4-2	16	TRBD1
CSSGLAGGNTQYF	TGCAGCTCCGGACTAGCGGGAGGGAATACGCAGTATTTT	TRBJ2-3	few	TRBV29-1	13	TRBD2
CASSPQTGPQPQHF	TGTGCCAGTAGTCCCCAGACAGGGCCTCAGCCCCAGCATTTT	TRBJ1-5	-	TRBV19	14	TRBD1
CSARDPLAGEHEQYF	TGCAGTGCTAGAGACCCCCTAGCGGGAGAACACGAGCAGTACTTC	TRBJ2-7	many	TRBV20-1	15	TRBD2
CSARDLAGLTYEQYF	TGCAGTGCTAGAGATCTGGCAGGCTTAACCTACGAGCAGTACTTC	TRBJ2-7	many	TRBV20-1	15	-
CASSWSGLARETQYF	TGTGCCAGCAGTTGGTCCGGACTAGCAAGAGAGACCCAGTACTTC	TRBJ2-5	few	TRBV2	15	TRBD2